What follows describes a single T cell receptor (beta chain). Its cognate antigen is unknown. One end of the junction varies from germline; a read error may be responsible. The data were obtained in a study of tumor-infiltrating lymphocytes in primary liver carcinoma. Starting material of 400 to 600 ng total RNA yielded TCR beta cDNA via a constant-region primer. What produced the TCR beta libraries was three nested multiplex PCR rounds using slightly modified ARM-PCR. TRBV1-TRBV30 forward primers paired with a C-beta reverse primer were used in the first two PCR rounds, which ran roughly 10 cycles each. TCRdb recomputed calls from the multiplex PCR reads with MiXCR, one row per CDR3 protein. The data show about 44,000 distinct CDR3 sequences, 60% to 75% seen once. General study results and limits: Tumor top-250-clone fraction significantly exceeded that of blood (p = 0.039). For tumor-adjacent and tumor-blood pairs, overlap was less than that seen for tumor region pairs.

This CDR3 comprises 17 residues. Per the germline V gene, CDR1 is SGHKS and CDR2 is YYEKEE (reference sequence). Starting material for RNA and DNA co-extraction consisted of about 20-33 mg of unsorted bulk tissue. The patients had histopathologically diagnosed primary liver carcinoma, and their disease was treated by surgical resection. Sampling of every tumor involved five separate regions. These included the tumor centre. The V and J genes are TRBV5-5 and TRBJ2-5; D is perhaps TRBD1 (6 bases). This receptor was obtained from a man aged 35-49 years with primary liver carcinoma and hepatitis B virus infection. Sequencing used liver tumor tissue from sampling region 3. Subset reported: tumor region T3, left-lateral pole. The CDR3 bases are TGTGCCAGCAGCTCGGGGCTAGCAAGGGGGTACCAAGAGGCCCAGTACTTC. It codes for CASSSGLARGYQEAQYF.